A single sample gave rise to the 20 T cell receptor beta chains below, sequenced in a study of shared clonotypes between healthy human individuals. Assay: immunoSEQ multiplex PCR; the TCRdb copy retains only in-frame clones and omits some. This table has 850,000 to 1,200,000 clones, about 75% appearing once. Sample: memory CD4+ T cells sorted from blood. As for subset: CD45RA-negative fraction. These receptors came from a man aged 18 to 29 in good health.

The chain joins TRBV5-4 to TRBJ2-7, with TRBD2 as a possible D gene (6 bases). This CDR3 contains 11 residues. Germline V gene data show CDR1 as SGHNT and CDR2 as YYREEE (reference sequence). The germline V and J ends were trimmed by 10 bases and 2 bases, with 10 bases remaining between them. For the CDR3, the DNA is TGTGCCGTCCGACTAGCCTACGAGCAGTACTTC. Translated, it gives CAVRLAYEQYF.

The V gene is TRBV27, the J gene TRBJ1-3; D might be TRBD1 (6 bases). Germline V gene sequence: CDR1 MNHEY, CDR2 SMNVEV (reference sequence). This CDR3 comprises 16 residues. V was shortened by 5 bases and J by 2 bases, with 16 bases between the two germline ends. Written as DNA, the CDR3 is TGTGCCAGCAGTCCCAACGTCGGACAGACTGGAAACACCATATATTTT. This encodes CASSPNVGQTGNTIYF.

The rearrangement links TRBV7-9 to TRBJ1-2, with 9 bases matching TRBD1. CDR3 size: 15 residues. Germline V gene data show CDR1 as SEHNR and CDR2 as FQNEAQ (reference sequence). Trimming at V came to 3 bases and at J to 8 bases, leaving 10 bases not matched to a gene. CDR3 DNA: TGTGCCAGCAGCTTTCCCGAGACAGGGGGTTACGGCTACACCTTC. Protein: CASSFPETGGYGYTF.

The chain couples TRBV5-1 to TRBJ1-6, with D hard to call. Trimming pared 0 bases from V and 7 bases from J, leaving 11 bases between. The CDR3 runs to 15 residues. Looked up from germline, CDR1 is SGHRS and CDR2 is YFSETQ. CDR3 DNA sequence: TGCGCCAGCAGCTTGGATGGTGAAATCAATTCACCCCTCCACTTT. Encoded protein: CASSLDGEINSPLHF. The whole variable domain, filled in from reference TRBV5-1 and TRBJ1-6, reads KAGVTQTPRYLIKTRGQQVTLSCSPISGHRSVSWYQQTPGQGLQFLFEYFSETQRNKGNFPGRFSGRQFSNSRSEMNVSTLELGDSALYLCASSLDGEINSPLHFGNGTRLTVT.

This clone was seen once. The V and J genes are TRBV19 and TRBJ2-7; 7 nucleotides agree with TRBD2. V trimming: 4 bases; J trimming: 6 bases; junction bases outside the gene matches: 15. The length of the CDR3 is 16 residues. In germline, CDR1 is LNHDA, CDR2 SQIVND (reference sequence). The CDR3 DNA follows: TGTGCCAGTAGTAGCGAACTAGCGCCATCAGGCCTCGAGCAGTACTTC. It is translated as CASSSELAPSGLEQYF.

There are a few counts of this clone. V is TRBV5-1 and J is TRBJ1-6, with 8 bases aligning to TRBD1. This CDR3 has 16 amino acids. V trimming: 4 bases; J trimming: 3 bases; junction bases outside the gene matches: 6. In germline, CDR1 is SGHRS, CDR2 YFSETQ. CDR3 sequence: CASSPSGGGYNSPLHF. CDR3 sequence (DNA): TGCGCCAGCAGCCCCTCAGGGGGCGGCTATAATTCACCCCTCCACTTT.

Worth noting for this clone: Other DNA variants within this sample encode the same CDR3. In nucleotides, the CDR3 is TGTGCCAGCAGCCCACAGGGGATCTCCTACGAGCAGTACTTC. Protein product: CASSPQGISYEQYF. This chain connects TRBV14 to TRBJ2-7, with TRBD1 identical over 7 bases. Unmatched junction bases numbered 3, after V lost 4 bases and J lost 0 bases. Germline loops: CDR1 SGHDN, CDR2 FVKESK. The CDR3 covers 14 residues.

The rearrangement uses TRBV29-1 and TRBJ2-7; D possibly corresponds to TRBD2 (6 bases). CDR3 length: 12 residues. Trimming left V 4 bases short and J 3 bases short, with 10 bases between. CDR1 and CDR2 from the germline V gene are SQVTM and ANQGSEA. The CDR3 reads CSVGDSNYEQYF. The DNA for the CDR3 is TGCAGCGTTGGGGACTCAAACTACGAGCAGTACTTC.

This clone was seen a handful of times. This chain uses TRBV18 with TRBJ1-1; D is undetermined. Deletions cut 6 bases from V and 4 bases from J, with 15 bases between. The CDR3 totals 14 residues. CDR1 and CDR2 from the germline V gene are KGHSH and LQKENI. The CDR3 coding sequence is TGTGCCAGCTCTTTGGTTCTTAGTTCCACTGAAGCTTTCTTT. It specifies CASSLVLSSTEAFF. Using reference TRBV18 and TRBJ1-1 for the parts outside the CDR3, the full variable domain is NAGVMQNPRHLVRRRGQEARLRCSPMKGHSHVYWYRQLPEEGLKFMVYLQKENIIDESGMPKERFSAEFPKEGPSILRIQQVVRGDSAAYFCASSLVLSSTEAFFGQGTRLTVV.

The chain carries TRBV7-3 and TRBJ2-3, with TRBD2 matching 10 bases. In germline, CDR1 is SGHTA, CDR2 FQGTGA. J gave up 1 base and V 2 bases, and 3 bases lay outside the gene matches. This CDR3 contains 16 residues. Here the CDR3 DNA reads TGTGCCAGCAGCTTAGGTAGCGGGGGGCGCACAGATACGCAGTATTTT. The encoded protein is CASSLGSGGRTDTQYF.

The V gene is TRBV9, the J gene TRBJ1-1; TRBD1 is a possible D gene (6 bases). The germline V gene encodes CDR1 SGDLS and CDR2 YYNGEE. The CDR3 length is 17 residues. Trimming took 2 bases from V and 1 from J, leaving 18 bases between them. This chain's CDR3 is CASSVGHSRGGNTEAFF. The DNA for the CDR3 is TGTGCCAGCAGCGTGGGCCACTCCAGGGGAGGGAACACTGAAGCTTTCTTT.

V and J are TRBV5-1 and TRBJ2-2; the D gene is possibly TRBD2 (6 bases). This CDR3 is 15 amino acids long. Per germline, CDR1 SGHRS and CDR2 YFSETQ. Trimming pared 4 bases from V and 2 bases from J, leaving 12 bases between. The CDR3 is CASSTSGLNTGELFF. CDR3 DNA: TGCGCCAGCAGCACCTCGGGACTCAACACCGGGGAGCTGTTTTTT. Together with reference TRBV5-1 and TRBJ2-2, the CDR3 gives the full variable domain: KAGVTQTPRYLIKTRGQQVTLSCSPISGHRSVSWYQQTPGQGLQFLFEYFSETQRNKGNFPGRFSGRQFSNSRSEMNVSTLELGDSALYLCASSTSGLNTGELFFGEGSRLTVL.

The chain uses TRBV7-9 and TRBJ2-7; the D gene is possibly TRBD2 (5 bases). The CDR3 length is 12 residues. Trimming pared 8 bases from V and 1 base from J, leaving 9 bases between. Germline V gene sequence: CDR1 SEHNR, CDR2 FQNEAQ (reference sequence). This CDR3 is CASGRDSYEQYF. In DNA form, the CDR3 reads TGTGCCAGCGGACGGGATTCCTACGAGCAGTACTTC. Full variable domain (remainder filled in from reference TRBV7-9 and TRBJ2-7): DTGVSQNPRHKITKRGQNVTFRCDPISEHNRLYWYRQTLGQGPEFLTYFQNEAQLEKSRLLSDRFSAERPKGSFSTLEIQRTEQGDSAMYLCASGRDSYEQYFGPGTRLTVT.

For this clone: This may come from a read error, since a much larger clone is one base off. Other DNA sequences of this sample code for an identical CDR3. The CDR3 coding sequence is TGTGCCAGCAGCTCAAGAGCTAACTATGGCTACACCTTC. Translated: CASSSRANYGYTF. J is TRBJ1-2 and V is TRBV7-8; D remains ambiguous. Looked up from germline, CDR1 is SGHVS and CDR2 is FQNEAQ. This CDR3 has 13 amino acids. Deletions cut 4 bases from V and 0 bases from J, with 6 bases between.

This clone has a single count. The chain couples TRBV19 to TRBJ1-6, with D unclear. CDR1 is LNHDA and CDR2 is SQIVND in the germline V gene (reference sequence). V was cut by 4 bases and J by 6 bases, with 13 bases left in between. CDR3 length: 15 amino acids. CDR3 coding DNA: TGTGCCAGTAGTAGGGGAAACCTCCTTAATTCACCCCTCCACTTT. Amino acids: CASSRGNLLNSPLHF.

This chain links TRBV6-6 with TRBJ2-7; D might be TRBD1 or TRBD2, each matching 5 bases. CDR3 length equals 14 residues. Germline V lookup: CDR1 MNHNY, CDR2 SVGAGI (reference sequence). V was clipped by 1 base and J by 6 bases, with 13 bases between them. The CDR3 bases are TGTGCCAGCAGTTACTGGTCCGGGGCGCGCGAGCAGTACTTC. Protein sequence: CASSYWSGAREQYF.

Turning to this clone: Other nucleotide sequences in the sample specify the same CDR3. This sequence joins TRBV6-5 and TRBJ2-7; D is ambiguous. The V end lost 5 bases, the J end lost 4 bases, and 6 bases lay between the germline ends. The CDR3 totals 11 residues. Per germline, CDR1 MNHEY and CDR2 SVGAGI. CDR3 nucleotide sequence: TGTGCCAGCAGTACCACTTACGAGCAGTACTTC. It translates to CASSTTYEQYF.

The rearrangement uses TRBV2 and TRBJ2-2; 8 nucleotides agree with TRBD1. CDR1 and CDR2 from the germline V gene are SNHLY and FYNNEI. With 4 bases clipped from V and 1 base from J, the junction kept 2 bases outside the gene matches. The CDR3 covers 15 residues. The CDR3 sequence: CASSGTGRNTGELFF. The CDR3 nucleotides are TGTGCCAGCAGTGGGACAGGGAGGAACACCGGGGAGCTGTTTTTT.

This clone was recorded only once. V gene TRBV7-2 combines with J gene TRBJ2-2, with no clear D. Germline V CDR1 and CDR2: SGHTA, FQGNSA. V dropped 6 bases and J dropped 1 base, with 12 bases sitting between them. The CDR3 loop spans 15 amino acids. The CDR3 sequence: CASSLKLENTGELFF. The CDR3 nucleotides are TGTGCCAGCAGTCTTAAGCTAGAGAACACCGGGGAGCTGTTTTTT.

This chain uses TRBV6-6 with TRBJ1-1, with D hard to call. The CDR3 length is 12 residues. Germline V gene lookup returns CDR1 MNHNY and CDR2 SVGAGI (reference sequence). The V and J ends lost 4 bases and 1 base respectively, with 4 bases between them. The CDR3 is CASSLQNTEAFF. The CDR3 DNA is TGTGCCAGCAGTTTACAGAACACTGAAGCTTTCTTT.